This note documents a single T cell receptor (beta chain) sequence. How the authors handled the data: Using reference gene primer amplification, nucleated cell counts were estimated. TCRdb's table, derived via immunoSEQ multiplex PCR, lists solely in-frame clones and lacks some. The V and J calls and clone size come from that table; D and trimming were worked out from the DNA. The data contain some 30,000 clones, around nine tenths of them seen just once; the ten biggest clones take up less than 15%. This specimen comes from a study of blood T cell repertoires in COVID-19. Looking at the study overall: Sites in the United States, Italy and Spain provided acute and convalescent COVID-19 samples. PBMCs, B-cell-depleted T cells, or T cells provided the cDNA or gDNA that made up the material.

With 0 bases removed from V and 7 bases from J, the gap between germline ends came to 15 bases. This CDR3 has 15 amino acids. Germline lookup yields CDR1 LGHDT and CDR2 YNNKEL (reference sequence). Source material: peripheral blood. The rearrangement uses TRBV3-1 (or the pseudogene TRBV3-2) and TRBJ1-1; perhaps TRBD1 as D (6 bases). This sequence originates from a man aged 65 to 85 with active COVID-19. The CDR3 DNA is TGTGCCAGCAGCCAAGAAAGCAGGGGAGTTTTTGAAGCTTTCTTT. Residues: CASSQESRGVFEAFF.